This T cell receptor (beta chain) emerged from a study of blood T cells in healthy people across ages. This clonotype was seen a handful of times. Sample-barcoded 5' priming and a J-beta primer mix drove a second PCR of roughly 6 to 12 cycles. TCRdb ran MiXCR on the 5' RACE reads and lists one entry per CDR3 protein. Of about 640,000 distinct CDR3 sequences listed, roughly three fifths are singletons. Per individual sample, total RNA of at least 5 micrograms was extracted. Sequencing was carried out using blood. The sequence came from a man in his fifties or sixties in good health.

CDR3 sequence: CASSISGGDGYTF. The CDR3 region has the DNA TGTGCCAGCAGTATCTCAGGGGGCGATGGCTACACCTTC. The chain carries TRBV25-1 and TRBJ1-2; 8 nucleotides align to TRBD1. CDR1 is MGHDK, CDR2 SYGVNS, per germline. V trimming: 5 bases; J trimming: 6 bases; junction bases outside the gene matches: 5. This CDR3 region has 13 residues.